One and the same sample provided the 23 T cell receptor beta chains below, sequenced in a study of blood T cell repertoires in COVID-19. The repertoire was sequenced with immunoSEQ multiplex PCR; TCRdb's copy has only in-frame clones and lacks some. The sample lists fewer than 80,000 clones, around 89% seen once, with about 21% in the top ten. Sequencing was done on a sample of peripheral blood. The receptors come from a human donor in a cohort sampled during active COVID-19.

The chain employs TRBV30 and TRBJ1-2, with TRBD1 identical over 7 bases. V was pared by 3 bases and J by 6 bases, with 10 bases of the junction left unmatched. This CDR3 region has 14 residues. Looked up from germline, CDR1 is GTSNPN and CDR2 is SVGIG (reference sequence). The CDR3 bases are TGTGCCTGGAGCCCACAGGGGCCCCTGGATGGCTACACCTTC. This translates into CAWSPQGPLDGYTF. Full variable domain (outside the CDR3, taken from reference TRBV30 and TRBJ1-2): SQTIHQWPATLVQPVGSPLSLECTVEGTSNPNLYWYRQAAGRGLQLLFYSVGIGQISSEVPQNLSASRPQDRQFILSSKKLLLSDSGFYLCAWSPQGPLDGYTFGSGTRLTVV.

The chain has TRBV19 and TRBJ1-4; the match to TRBD1 covers 9 bases. This CDR3 comprises 14 residues. Trimming removed 7 bases from V and 8 bases from J; junction bases left unmatched: 8. Germline CDR1 LNHDA, CDR2 SQIVND (reference sequence). The CDR3 region is CASNNRGREEKLFF. CDR3 nucleotides: TGTGCCAGTAACAACAGGGGGCGCGAGGAAAAACTGTTTTTT.

V and J are TRBV5-4 and TRBJ2-7; 13 bases fit TRBD2. The ends lost 5 bases at V and 6 bases at J; junction bases unmatched: 11. Germline V lookup: CDR1 SGHNT, CDR2 YYREEE (reference sequence). The CDR3 is 16 residues long. The CDR3, as DNA: TGTGCCAGCAGTTCACCGACTAGCGGGGGGTACGGCGAGCAGTACTTC. Its protein product is CASSSPTSGGYGEQYF.

This chain joins TRBV2 and TRBJ1-2; a possible D gene is TRBD1 (5 bases). Per the germline V gene, CDR1 is SNHLY and CDR2 is FYNNEI. Trimming stripped 2 bases from V and 8 bases from J, with 21 bases between. This CDR3 is 16 amino acids long. CDR3 coding DNA: TGTGCCAGCAGTGAATCTCGGGTGTCGGGGGTGGGAGGCTACACCTTC. Encoded protein: CASSESRVSGVGGYTF. The whole variable domain, remainder taken from reference TRBV2 and TRBJ1-2, is EPEVTQTPSHQVTQMGQEVILRCVPISNHLYFYWYRQILGQKVEFLVSFYNNEISEKSEIFDDQFSVERPDGSNFTLKIRSTKLEDSAMYFCASSESRVSGVGGYTFGSGTRLTVV.

V is TRBV5-1 and J is TRBJ2-5; D is possibly TRBD1 (6 bases). Trimming took off 2 bases at V and 5 bases at J, with 13 bases between the two ends. The CDR3 is made up of 14 amino acids. Per the germline V gene, CDR1 is SGHRS and CDR2 is YFSETQ. CDR3 sequence reads: CASSLQGSRETQYF. CDR3 in DNA: TGCGCCAGCAGCTTACAGGGATCAAGGGAGACCCAGTACTTC.

The rearrangement joins TRBV5-1 to TRBJ2-2; D remains ambiguous. CDR1 is SGHRS, CDR2 YFSETQ, per germline. Trimming removed 0 bases at V and 9 bases at J, with 9 bases between. The CDR3 runs 13 residues. The chain's CDR3 is CASSLESVRELFF. CDR3 nucleotide sequence: TGCGCCAGCAGCTTGGAGTCGGTCCGGGAGCTGTTTTTT.

CDR3 amino acids: CASTSGSSYNEQFF. CDR3 nucleotides: TGTGCCAGCACTAGCGGGAGCTCCTACAATGAGCAGTTCTTC. The chain links TRBV27 to TRBJ2-1, with 10 bases that match TRBD2. Per the germline V gene, CDR1 is MNHEY and CDR2 is SMNVEV (reference sequence). This CDR3 has 14 residues. J gave up 0 bases and V 7 bases, and 0 bases lay outside the gene matches.

The chain links TRBV5-1 to TRBJ1-2; 11 bases fit TRBD1. Germline V gene data show CDR1 as SGHRS and CDR2 as YFSETQ. This CDR3 region has 15 residues. The junction had 7 bases not matched to a gene; V was cut back by 4 bases and J by 5 bases. The CDR3 here is CASSAGQGGIYGYTF. CDR3 sequence (DNA): TGCGCCAGCAGCGCGGGACAGGGGGGAATTTATGGCTACACCTTC.

Only a few counts were recorded for this clone. The chain's CDR3 is CASSLETGLNEQFF. Here the CDR3 DNA reads TGTGCCAGCAGCTTAGAAACAGGGTTGAATGAGCAGTTCTTC. The rearrangement joins TRBV7-9 to TRBJ2-1, with D tentatively TRBD1 (6 bases). Germline V lookup: CDR1 SEHNR, CDR2 FQNEAQ (reference sequence). The CDR3 contains 14 residues. Trimming cost V 1 base and J 7 bases, with 11 bases left between them.

V and J are TRBV7-9 and TRBJ1-4; 8 nucleotides line up with TRBD1. Germline V gene lookup returns CDR1 SEHNR and CDR2 FQNEAQ (reference sequence). The trim removed 5 bases at V and 7 bases at J, leaving 9 bases unmatched. This CDR3 contains 15 residues. DNA of the CDR3: TGTGCCAGCAGCCAAGCGACAGGGGAGGGTGAAAAACTGTTTTTT. Translated: CASSQATGEGEKLFF.

The gene calls are TRBV11-2 and TRBJ2-7, with D possibly TRBD1 on 5 matching bases. Trimming stripped 5 bases from V and 3 bases from J, with 17 bases between. This CDR3 spans 15 amino acids. Germline assignment: CDR1 SGHAT and CDR2 FQNNGV. CDR3: CASSRVYRGGYEQYF. The CDR3 DNA sequence: TGTGCCAGCAGCCGCGTTTATAGGGGTGGCTACGAGCAGTACTTC.

The chain recombines TRBV11-2 with TRBJ1-5, with D possibly being TRBD1 (5 bases). CDR3 length: 16 residues. Germline CDR1 and CDR2: SGHAT and FQNNGV. V shed 1 base and J shed 2 bases, with 12 bases lying between them. The CDR3 coding sequence is TGTGCCAGCAGCTTAGTGGAGGGGACGGGCAATCAGCCCCAGCATTTT. It is translated as CASSLVEGTGNQPQHF.

The chain joins TRBV29-1 to TRBJ2-3, with 7 bases that match TRBD2. The V segment lost 6 bases and the J segment 3 bases; nucleotides outside the gene matches: 15. Germline V CDR1 and CDR2: SQVTM, ANQGSEA. CDR3 length: 16 residues. The CDR3 spells CSVGGVGREYTDTQYF. In nucleotides, the CDR3 is TGCAGCGTCGGCGGCGTGGGGCGGGAGTATACAGATACGCAGTATTTT.

This sequence joins TRBV5-8 and TRBJ1-4; D is unresolved. Germline CDR1 SGHTS, CDR2 YDEGEE. V shed 10 bases and J shed 1 base, with 11 bases lying between them. The CDR3 runs 13 residues. Written as DNA, the CDR3 is TGTGCCGGCACGCGAGAAACTAATGAAAAACTGTTTTTT. Residues: CAGTRETNEKLFF.

The rearrangement joins TRBV11-2 to TRBJ2-1, with D hard to call. The CDR3 consists of 15 residues. Germline-derived CDR1 and CDR2 are SGHAT and FQNNGV. V dropped 0 bases and J dropped 2 bases, with 8 bases sitting between them. CDR3 in DNA: TGTGCCAGCAGCTTAGATATTTTTCCCTACAATGAGCAGTTCTTC. Amino acid sequence: CASSLDIFPYNEQFF.

This sequence joins TRBV7-2 and TRBJ2-3, with D possibly being TRBD2 (5 bases). The CDR3 runs 17 residues. Between the trimmed V and J ends, which lost 1 base and 0 bases, there was a span of 14 bases. Germline CDR1 is SGHTA and CDR2 is FQGNSA. The chain's CDR3 is CASSLVGTSRSTDTQYF. CDR3 DNA sequence: TGTGCCAGCAGCTTAGTAGGTACTAGTCGTAGCACAGATACGCAGTATTTT.

The rearrangement uses TRBV7-2 and TRBJ1-6; 7 bases align to TRBD1. CDR3 length equals 15 residues. V lost 5 bases and J lost 3; bases outside the gene matches: 4. CDR1 SGHTA and CDR2 FQGNSA come from the germline V gene. The CDR3 DNA follows: TGTGCCAGCAGCCTCGGGACAGTCTATAATTCACCCCTCCACTTT. Its protein product is CASSLGTVYNSPLHF.

The chain employs TRBV5-6 and TRBJ2-5; tentative D call: TRBD2 (6 bases). This CDR3 spans 14 amino acids. Trimming shortened V by 4 bases and J by 5 bases, and 15 bases separated the two germline ends. CDR1 and CDR2 (germline): SGHDT, YYEEEE. CDR3 amino acids: CASSTGTPGETQYF. The CDR3 DNA sequence: TGTGCCAGCAGCACCGGGACTCCGGGGGAGACCCAGTACTTC.

This clone has just a few counts. This same CDR3 is encoded by further DNA sequences in the sample. The V call is TRBV7-2, the J call TRBJ2-7; TRBD2 might be the D (5 bases). Germline assignment: CDR1 SGHTA and CDR2 FQGNSA. V was pared by 2 bases and J by 0 bases, with 11 bases between. The CDR3 sequence is 15 residues long. For the CDR3, the DNA is TGTGCCAGCAGCTTAACTTCGGGGAGCTCCTACGAGCAGTACTTC. This sequence encodes CASSLTSGSSYEQYF.

J is TRBJ2-3 and V is TRBV12-3 or TRBV12-4; no clear D gene. Trimming took 3 bases from V and 5 from J, leaving 6 bases between them. The CDR3 has 12 amino acids. CDR3 sequence: CASSFSGDTQYF. For the CDR3, the DNA is TGTGCCAGCAGTTTTTCAGGAGATACGCAGTATTTT.

This clone was counted a few times. The chain combines TRBV19 with TRBJ2-6, with 9 bases lining up with TRBD2. Germline values: CDR1 LNHDA, CDR2 SQIVND (reference sequence). CDR3 size: 17 residues. Losses at the gene ends were 8 bases for V and 0 bases for J; bases not matched to a gene: 8. The CDR3 DNA follows: TGTGCCAGTGGGTCGACTAGCGGATTCTCTGGGGCCAACGTCCTGACTTTC. Translation: CASGSTSGFSGANVLTF.

This clone came up a few times. This rearrangement joins TRBV7-2 to TRBJ2-1, with D tentatively TRBD1 (5 bases). Germline V gene sequence: CDR1 SGHTA, CDR2 FQGNSA. The V end lost 0 bases, the J end lost 8 bases, and 14 bases lay between the germline ends. The CDR3 extends over 15 amino acids. In DNA, the CDR3 is TGTGCCAGCAGCTTAGCCGGGCCCCAGGGCGATGAGCAGTTCTTC. It yields the protein CASSLAGPQGDEQFF. Filled out from reference TRBV7-2 and TRBJ2-1, the complete variable domain reads GAGVSQSPSNKVTEKGKDVELRCDPISGHTALYWYRQSLGQGLEFLIYFQGNSAPDKSGLPSDRFSAERTGGSVSTLTIQRTQQEDSAVYLCASSLAGPQGDEQFFGPGTRLTVL.

V gene TRBV18 combines with J gene TRBJ2-7; TRBD1 matches 7 bases. This CDR3 has 17 residues. Trimming cost V 2 bases and J 3 bases; bases outside gene matches: 13. From germline, CDR1 is KGHSH and CDR2 LQKENI. In DNA form, the CDR3 reads TGTGCCAGCTCACCAGTTCGTCCGGGACAGCCCTACTACGAGCAGTACTTC. Its protein is CASSPVRPGQPYYEQYF.